The T cell receptor beta chain under discussion was sequenced for a study of cytomegalovirus exposure and HLA in healthy donors (dated by TCRdb to the late 2010s). Concerning the study at large: According to an earlier analysis of a few hundred of the donors, about 179 million T cells yielded some 120 million unique TCR beta sequences and approximately 300 Gb of sequence data. The study used immunosequencing to profile the T cell repertoires of hundreds of subjects and linked those repertoires to cytomegalovirus serostatus. On average, around 200,000 unique TCR beta nucleotide sequences were sequenced per donor among 398 genotyped donors of the cohort, with roughly 19% of those sequences being non-productive. All discovery cohort repertoires had been generated on a single sequencing platform. To decide whether each TCR beta V gene segment behaved as functional or pseudogenic, an earlier analysis of some 580 of the donors relied on high-throughput TCR beta sequencing. A later genetic analysis used genome-wide SNP genotypes for about three fifths of the 666 donors, treating that subset as a discovery cohort. Around 320 gigabases of sequencing data and approximately 85 million unique TCR sequences were included in an early release covering under 650 HLA-typed donors. Donor age, sex, ethnicity and CMV serostatus were compiled together with the repertoire data. Besides the first cohort of roughly 660 subjects, a separate validation cohort made up of some 110 different subjects was used. Typing coverage varied by locus: about 629-630 donors for A, B, C, DRB1 and DQB1; roughly 520 for DQA1; about 570 for DPA1; roughly 450 for DPB1. Of the 350 to 450 genotyped donors, 75% to 85% were placed in the genetic ancestry cluster associated with self-reported Caucasian donors. HLA typing included class I and class II loci at four-digit resolution. In a later analysis, previously published TCR beta repertoires from more than 500 donors were re-analyzed and high-resolution HLA genotyping was added so that TCR occurrence patterns could be studied. The later analysis used no new phenotypic data to find candidate immune exposures, relying instead on TCR beta sequences and their occurrence across donors. The aim of the study was to test whether cataloging public T cell receptors could identify signatures of past pathogen exposure. To predict cytomegalovirus infection status, the study brought together high-throughput TCR immunosequencing, statistical association of individual TCRs with disease status, and machine learning. Roughly 5 DR-DQ haplotypes were handled as single units for association and clustering, since linkage in the cohort was strong. What the study reported, not specific to this receptor: A cluster of highly shared sequence variants was judged likely to be a technical artifact of the sequencing pipeline. Immune exposure information for the cohort was limited to CMV serostatus. HLA typing was unavailable for some donors at each locus, so association tests used only the typed subset. At a false discovery rate of 0.05, a later analysis linked approximately 18,000 TCR beta sequences to specific HLA alleles. In a later analysis, most CMV-associated TCR beta chains were found to appear HLA-restricted, with HLA associations seemingly driven largely by CMV exposure. The earlier analysis of nearly 600 of the donors excluded 15 to 20 rarely observed V segments, including chromosome 9 orphons, because counts were too low. Correlated functional status among segregating V segments might reflect linkage disequilibrium, but an unknown experimental factor could not be ruled out. When HLA alleles, especially DR and DQ, strongly co-occurred, attributing TCR associations to individual alleles was difficult. Broadly in line with IMGT annotations, most TCR beta V segments showed up in productive rearrangements about 90% or about 30% of the time in an earlier analysis of around 600 of the donors. Sequencing depth was assumed to be roughly uniform across donors in the presence/absence analyses, though that assumption may not hold. In this cohort, only TCR beta chains were sequenced, and detectable features were limited by the absence of alpha or paired-chain data. In a later genetic analysis, a missense DCLRE1C variant was associated with V-gene and J-gene trimming of TCR beta chains, and the association was replicated in an independent cohort. According to the authors, the approach could potentially be generalized to other disease states and immunological phenotypes. In a later analysis, HLA-associated TCR beta chains were found to be more clonally expanded and to have lower generation probabilities than equally common non-associated chains. In a later analysis, TCR association rates were found to vary across HLA loci, with the most associated TCRs seen for DRB1 alleles and the fewest for HLA-C alleles. A later genetic analysis reported fewer N-insertions in productive TCRs among donors in an Asian-associated ancestry cluster than the roughly 620-donor mean. The classifier was reported to diagnose cytomegalovirus status with high specificity and sensitivity in both the original and validation cohorts. In vitro tests confirmed that a few of the cytomegalovirus-associated TCR beta chains recognize cytomegalovirus antigens. A further reported finding was that TCR beta sequences accurately predicted the HLA-A and HLA-B alleles for most subjects in the first cohort. While some public TCRs were present in many individuals, most TCR sequences turned up only very rarely across donors. Because the 87-base-pair reads could not distinguish some IMGT-functional V segments, including TRBV6-2 and TRBV6-3, those segments were excluded. In a later analysis, several top co-occurrence clusters were reported to appear linked to parvovirus B19, influenza, CMV and Epstein-Barr virus. A total of fewer than 200 TCR beta chains were listed by the study as associated with cytomegalovirus.

Library preparation was by the immunoSEQ multiplex PCR assay. A mixture of 60 forward primers for TCR Vbeta segments and 13 reverse primers for TCR Jbeta segments was used in the multiplex PCR. Amplification of the CDR3 region of rearranged TCR beta genes was performed with a multiplex PCR assay on genomic DNA. The amplified TCR beta libraries were sequenced on the Illumina HiSeq System as 87-base-pair reads. The source study handled its data this way. A later analysis counted about 80 million unique TCR beta chains across the 700 or so repertoires, and some 11 million of these chains were shared by at least two donors. To remove PCR and sequencing errors, raw reads were error-corrected and collapsed into unique sequences using a nearest-neighbor algorithm that merged closely related sequences. V, D and J gene segments were assigned by aligning CDR3 sequences to IMGT reference sequences. For a sequence to be retained, a match of at least six nucleotides was required to both a V gene segment and a J gene segment. A rearrangement counted as productive if the CDR3 had no stop codons and remained in frame with V and J, and every other rearrangement counted as non-productive. Following IMGT convention, CDR3 was defined as the stretch from the second conserved V-encoded cysteine to the conserved J-encoded phenylalanine. Sequences without an unambiguous match to a single V gene segment were excluded from the earlier analysis of about 600 of the donors. An earlier analysis of around 600 of the donors classified V segments as functional when productive rearrangements were above 56.7% and as segregating when the standard deviation between donors was above 5%. A statistical classification framework was built for diagnosing cytomegalovirus status from the catalog of TCR beta chain sequences. In a later analysis, TCR nucleotide sequences were compared against IMGT/GENE-DB human TR gene sequences so that V and J genes could be assigned. The TCRdist pipeline was used in a later analysis to assign CDR3 sequences and most-parsimonious VDJ recombination scenarios. In a later analysis, every TCR beta chain was defined by the combination of its CDR3 amino acid sequence and its V-gene family, and reads without a unique V-gene family were dropped. A later analysis removed 450 to 600 highly shared, low-generation-probability nucleotide sequences to deal with suspected cross-contamination and a sequencing artifact. In a later analysis, a clonal expansion index was calculated for each public chain from normalized within-repertoire ranks of inferred template counts. In a later analysis, generation probabilities were computed using a VDJ recombination model fitted to out-of-frame rearrangements, and the results were checked against IGoR. In a later analysis, TCR-TCR, TCR-HLA and TCR-CMV co-occurrence was scored with hypergeometric tests, and a repertoire-size bias correction was applied to TCR pairs. A later analysis estimated false discovery rates by permuting HLA or CMV assignments 20 times. A later analysis grouped co-occurring TCRs with DBSCAN, adding TCRdist sequence similarity when clustering within HLA-allele-positive subsets. Repertoires with fewer than 30,000 or more than 120,000 public chains, plus five repertoires with anomalous nucleotide sharing, were excluded from co-occurrence clustering. Sourced from immuneACCESS, this table was stored by TCRdb with only in-frame sequences that have V and J called. A share of the clones is absent; for the studies checked, an unresolved V gene accounts for under half, and the remainder has no known explanation. From that table come the V and J calls and clone size; the DNA was used to work out D and trimming. The sample contains about 160,000 clones, roughly 84% of them found a single time. The top ten hold 0.35% to 0.4% of the sample.

The cohort consisted of 600 to 700 healthy bone marrow donors. Cohort members were all nominally healthy when sampled, although unrecorded immune exposures were likely present. The donor was CMV seronegative and was included in the group of several hundred seronegative cohort members. A peripheral blood sample was provided by each donor, and peripheral blood mononuclear cells were used for TCR beta sequencing. Genomic DNA extraction from the blood cell samples was performed with the Qiagen DNeasy Blood Extraction Kit. Looking up the germline V gene yields CDR1 MGHRA and CDR2 YSYEKL. The CDR3 has 18 amino acids, counting the end cysteine and phenylalanine. Only the CDR3 part of the read is kept: 54 bases, read in frame from the first base. In regard to this clone: Its antigen target is currently unknown. The junction and the germline gene differ at one end; a read error may be behind it.

The source is a boy between 2 and 10 years old in good health and CMV-seronegative. This sequence uses TRBV4-1 and TRBJ2-2; 15 nucleotides in the junction match TRBD2. Material for sequencing was PBMCs. The sequenced DNA is TGCGCCGGCAGATCTGGACTAGCGGGAGGGCCTGGTATCGGGGAGCTGTTTTTT. Translated, it reads CAGRSGLAGGPGIGELFF.